One T cell receptor (beta chain) is described in this entry. The antigen is undetermined. The CDR3 is made up of 15 amino acids. CDR1 is LNHDA and CDR2 is SQIVND in the germline V gene (reference sequence). Trimming at V came to 7 bases and at J to 10 bases, leaving 13 bases not matched to a gene. The source of the sample is a study of T cells in Graves' hyperthyroidism and ophthalmopathy. Study information: Peripheral blood was obtained at initial diagnosis, preceding any treatment. Whole-study results and caveats: Blood also held most thyroid clonotypes expanded beyond 0.001. Ophthalmopathy was identified by the model a median about seven months ahead of onset.

Each person with ophthalmopathy scored at least 3 on the Clinical Activity Score, reached NOSPECS grade 4 or higher, and had been ill under 3 months. The CDR3 regions of TCR beta were amplified from RNA transcripts. First-round RT-PCR of the TCR CDR3 relied on the HTBI primer set. TCRdb ran MiXCR on the multiplex PCR reads and lists one entry per CDR3 protein. The table lists roughly 250,000 distinct CDR3 sequences, 22% of them singletons. The specimen was blood. The rearrangement links TRBV19 to TRBJ2-1; TRBD1 aligns across 10 bases. The TCR sequence derives from a man aged 25-45 years with Graves' ophthalmopathy. The chain's CDR3 is CASTATGGTGGEQFF. The CDR3 DNA sequence: TGTGCCAGTACCGCGACAGGGGGCACCGGCGGGGAGCAGTTCTTC.